This T cell receptor (beta chain) was sequenced during a study of T cell responses to AZD1222 COVID-19 vaccine. As for the study in general: Recipients boosted at about 4 weeks or about 12 weeks are pooled.

Sequencing was performed with immunoSEQ multiplex PCR; in TCRdb, only in-frame clones are kept and a portion is missing. Of some 140,000 clones in the sample, 80% to 95% were seen once. Between the trimmed V and J ends, which lost 3 bases and 1 base, there was a span of 9 bases. Germline-derived CDR1 and CDR2 are LNHDA and SQIVND (reference sequence). The CDR3 consists of 15 residues. The gene calls are TRBV19 and TRBJ1-4; D gene unclear. The origin of this receptor is an adult in good health. This sample comprised peripheral blood, obtained on day 0 of AZD1222 vaccination. The CDR3 DNA reads TGTGCCAGTAGTATTGGCGGACGAACTAATGAAAAACTGTTTTTT. Translating it yields CASSIGGRTNEKLFF.